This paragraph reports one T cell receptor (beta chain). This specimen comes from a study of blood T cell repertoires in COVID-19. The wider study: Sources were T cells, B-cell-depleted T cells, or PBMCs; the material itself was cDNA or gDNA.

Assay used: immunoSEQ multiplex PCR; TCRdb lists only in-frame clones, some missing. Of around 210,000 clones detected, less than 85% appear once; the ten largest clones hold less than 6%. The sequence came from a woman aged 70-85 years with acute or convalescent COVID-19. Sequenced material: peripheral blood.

CDR3 residues: CASSQGQGDHQPQHF. The CDR3 region has the DNA TGTGCCAGTAGCCAGGGACAGGGAGACCATCAGCCCCAGCATTTT. V usage is TRBV19 and J usage is TRBJ1-5, with TRBD1 matching over 9 bases. The germline CDR1 and CDR2 sequences are LNHDA and SQIVND (reference sequence). Losses at the gene ends were 6 bases for V and 5 bases for J; bases not matched to a gene: 8. This CDR3 comprises 15 residues. Variable domain in full (rest from reference TRBV19 and TRBJ1-5): DGGITQSPKYLFRKEGQNVTLSCEQNLNHDAMYWYRQDPGQGLRLIYYSQIVNDFQKGDIAEGYSVSREKKESFPLTVTSAQKNPTAFYLCASSQGQGDHQPQHFGDGTRLSIL.